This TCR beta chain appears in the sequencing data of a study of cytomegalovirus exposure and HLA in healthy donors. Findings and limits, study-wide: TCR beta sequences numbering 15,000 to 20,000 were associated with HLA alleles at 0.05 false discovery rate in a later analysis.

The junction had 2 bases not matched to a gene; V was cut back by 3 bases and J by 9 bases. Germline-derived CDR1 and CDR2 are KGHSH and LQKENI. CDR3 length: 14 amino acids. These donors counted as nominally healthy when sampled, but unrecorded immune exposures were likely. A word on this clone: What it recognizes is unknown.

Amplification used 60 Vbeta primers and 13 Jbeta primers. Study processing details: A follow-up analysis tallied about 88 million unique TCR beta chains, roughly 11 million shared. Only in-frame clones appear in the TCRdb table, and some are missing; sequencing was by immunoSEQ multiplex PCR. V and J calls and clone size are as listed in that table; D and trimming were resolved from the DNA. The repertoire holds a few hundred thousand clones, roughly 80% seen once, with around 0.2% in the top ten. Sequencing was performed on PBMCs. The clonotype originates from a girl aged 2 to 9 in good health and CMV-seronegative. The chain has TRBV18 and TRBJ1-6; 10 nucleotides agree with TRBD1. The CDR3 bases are TGTGCCAGCTCACCGGGACAGGGGAGTTCACCCCTCCACTTT. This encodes CASSPGQGSSPLHF.